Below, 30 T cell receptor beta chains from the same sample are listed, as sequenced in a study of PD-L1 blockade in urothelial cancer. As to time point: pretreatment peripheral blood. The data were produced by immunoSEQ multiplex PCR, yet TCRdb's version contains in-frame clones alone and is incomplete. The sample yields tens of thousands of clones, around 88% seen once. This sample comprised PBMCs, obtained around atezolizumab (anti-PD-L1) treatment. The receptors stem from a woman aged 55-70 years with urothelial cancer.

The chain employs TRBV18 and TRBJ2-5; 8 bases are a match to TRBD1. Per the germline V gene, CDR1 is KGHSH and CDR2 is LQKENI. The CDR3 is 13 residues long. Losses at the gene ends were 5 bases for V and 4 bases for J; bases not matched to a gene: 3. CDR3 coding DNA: TGTGCCAGCTCAAACCAGGGGGCAGAGACCCAGTACTTC. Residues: CASSNQGAETQYF.

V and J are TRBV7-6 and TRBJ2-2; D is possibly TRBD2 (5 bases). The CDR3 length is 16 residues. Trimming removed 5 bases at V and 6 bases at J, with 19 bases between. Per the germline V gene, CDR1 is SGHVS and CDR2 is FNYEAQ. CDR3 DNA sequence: TGTGCCAGCAGCCCCGAAGCGCGGGTCTCCGCCGGGGAGCTGTTTTTT. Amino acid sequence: CASSPEARVSAGELFF.

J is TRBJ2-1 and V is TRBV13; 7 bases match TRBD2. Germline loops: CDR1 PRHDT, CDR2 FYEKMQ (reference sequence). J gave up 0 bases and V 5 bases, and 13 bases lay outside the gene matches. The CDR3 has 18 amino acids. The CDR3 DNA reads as TGTGCCAGCAGCCCCCGTGGTCTAGCGGAGATCTCCTACAATGAGCAGTTCTTC. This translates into CASSPRGLAEISYNEQFF.

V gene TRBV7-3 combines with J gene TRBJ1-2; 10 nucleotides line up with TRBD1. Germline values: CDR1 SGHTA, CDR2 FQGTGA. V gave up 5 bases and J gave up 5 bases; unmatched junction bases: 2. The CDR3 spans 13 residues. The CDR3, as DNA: TGTGCCAGCAGCCCGGACAGGGGGTATGGCTACACCTTC. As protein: CASSPDRGYGYTF.

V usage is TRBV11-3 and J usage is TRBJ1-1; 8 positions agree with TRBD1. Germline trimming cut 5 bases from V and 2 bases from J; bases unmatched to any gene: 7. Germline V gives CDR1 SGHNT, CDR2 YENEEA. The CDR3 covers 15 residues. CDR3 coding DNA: TGTGCCAGCAGCCAGGGGGCAGGGCAAAACACTGAAGCTTTCTTT. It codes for CASSQGAGQNTEAFF.

This CDR3 reads CASRRTSTDTQYF. CDR3 nucleotides: TGTGCCAGTAGGCGGACAAGCACAGATACGCAGTATTTT. The V call is TRBV19, the J call TRBJ2-3, with D perhaps matching TRBD1 (5 bases). Between the trimmed V and J ends, which lost 6 bases and 0 bases, there was a span of 7 bases. This CDR3 spans 13 amino acids. CDR1 and CDR2 (germline): LNHDA, SQIVND (reference sequence).

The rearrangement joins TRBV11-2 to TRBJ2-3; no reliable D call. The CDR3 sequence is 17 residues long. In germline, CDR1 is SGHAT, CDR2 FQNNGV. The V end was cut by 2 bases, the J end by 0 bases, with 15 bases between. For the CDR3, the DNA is TGTGCCAGCAGCTTATTACGGGTAGGCCGGAGCACAGATACGCAGTATTTT. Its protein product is CASSLLRVGRSTDTQYF.

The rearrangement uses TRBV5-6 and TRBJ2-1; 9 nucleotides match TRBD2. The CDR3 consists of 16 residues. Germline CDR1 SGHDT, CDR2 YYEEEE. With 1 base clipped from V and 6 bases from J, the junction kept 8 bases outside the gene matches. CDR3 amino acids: CASSLLAGTSSNEQFF. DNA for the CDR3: TGTGCCAGCAGCTTGTTGGCCGGGACTAGCAGCAATGAGCAGTTCTTC.

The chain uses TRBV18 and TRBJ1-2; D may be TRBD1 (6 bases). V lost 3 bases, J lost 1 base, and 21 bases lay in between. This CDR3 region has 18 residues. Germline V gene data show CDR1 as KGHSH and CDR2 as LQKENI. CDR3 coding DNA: TGTGCCAGCTCACCGCCTATGACAGGCCCCAACGTTAACTATGGCTACACCTTC. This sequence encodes CASSPPMTGPNVNYGYTF.

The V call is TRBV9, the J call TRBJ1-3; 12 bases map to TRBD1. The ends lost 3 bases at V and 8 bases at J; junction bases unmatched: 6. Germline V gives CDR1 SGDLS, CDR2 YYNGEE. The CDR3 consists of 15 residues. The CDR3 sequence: CASSGDRGPRDTIYF. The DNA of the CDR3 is TGTGCCAGCAGCGGGGACAGGGGGCCTCGGGACACCATATATTTT.

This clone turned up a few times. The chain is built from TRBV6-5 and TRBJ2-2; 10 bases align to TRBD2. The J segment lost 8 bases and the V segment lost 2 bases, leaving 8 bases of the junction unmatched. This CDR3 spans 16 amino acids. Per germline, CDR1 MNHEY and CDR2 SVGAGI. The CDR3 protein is CASSYRLAGGGGELFF. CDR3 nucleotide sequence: TGTGCCAGCAGTTACCGACTAGCGGGTGGCGGTGGGGAGCTGTTTTTT.

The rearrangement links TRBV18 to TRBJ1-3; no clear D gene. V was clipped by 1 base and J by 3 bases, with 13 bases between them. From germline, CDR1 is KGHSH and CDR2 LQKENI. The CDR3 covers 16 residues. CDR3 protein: CASSPLEVIGGNTIYF. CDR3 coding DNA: TGTGCCAGCTCACCACTTGAGGTTATAGGTGGAAACACCATATATTTT. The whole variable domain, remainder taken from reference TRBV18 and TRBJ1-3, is NAGVMQNPRHLVRRRGQEARLRCSPMKGHSHVYWYRQLPEEGLKFMVYLQKENIIDESGMPKERFSAEFPKEGPSILRIQQVVRGDSAAYFCASSPLEVIGGNTIYFGEGSWLTVV.

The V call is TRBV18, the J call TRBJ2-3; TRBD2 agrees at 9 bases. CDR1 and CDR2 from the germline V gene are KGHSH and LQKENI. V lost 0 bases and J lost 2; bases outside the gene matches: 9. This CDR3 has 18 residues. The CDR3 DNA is TGTGCCAGCTCACCACCGGCCACTAGCGGGTCCTACACAGATACGCAGTATTTT. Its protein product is CASSPPATSGSYTDTQYF.

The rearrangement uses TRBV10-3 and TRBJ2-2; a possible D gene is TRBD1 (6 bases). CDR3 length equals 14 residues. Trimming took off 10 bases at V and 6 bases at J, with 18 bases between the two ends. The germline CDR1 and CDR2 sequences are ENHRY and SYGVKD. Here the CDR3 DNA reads TGTGCCAGCCGGGACATCGAGAGACCCGGGGAGCTGTTTTTT. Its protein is CASRDIERPGELFF.

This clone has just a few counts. The CDR3 loop reads CASTQGGNTIYF. In DNA form, the CDR3 reads TGTGCCAGCACTCAGGGCGGAAACACCATATATTTT. The chain employs TRBV6-5 and TRBJ1-3, with D possibly TRBD1 on 5 matching bases. The CDR3 is 12 amino acids. V was pared by 7 bases and J by 4 bases, with 8 bases between. Germline-derived CDR1 and CDR2 are MNHEY and SVGAGI.

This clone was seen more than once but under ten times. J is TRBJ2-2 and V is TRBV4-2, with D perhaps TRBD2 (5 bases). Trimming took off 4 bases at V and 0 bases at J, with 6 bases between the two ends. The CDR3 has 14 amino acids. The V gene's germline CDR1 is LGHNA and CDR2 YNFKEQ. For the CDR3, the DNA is TGTGCCAGCAGCCTTAGCGCGAACACCGGGGAGCTGTTTTTT. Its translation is CASSLSANTGELFF.

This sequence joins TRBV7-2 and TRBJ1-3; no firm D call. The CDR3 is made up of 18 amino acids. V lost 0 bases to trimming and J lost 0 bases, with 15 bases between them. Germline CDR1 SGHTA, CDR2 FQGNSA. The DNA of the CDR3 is TGTGCCAGCAGCTTAGCCCCACTACTAAGATCCTCTGGAAACACCATATATTTT. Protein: CASSLAPLLRSSGNTIYF. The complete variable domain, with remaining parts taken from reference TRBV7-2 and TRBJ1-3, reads GAGVSQSPSNKVTEKGKDVELRCDPISGHTALYWYRQSLGQGLEFLIYFQGNSAPDKSGLPSDRFSAERTGGSVSTLTIQRTQQEDSAVYLCASSLAPLLRSSGNTIYFGEGSWLTVV.

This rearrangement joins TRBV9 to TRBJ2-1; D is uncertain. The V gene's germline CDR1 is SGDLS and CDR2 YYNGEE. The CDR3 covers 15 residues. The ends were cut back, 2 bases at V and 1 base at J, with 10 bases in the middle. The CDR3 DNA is TGTGCCAGCAGCGTTGCGGTGATTTCCTACAATGAGCAGTTCTTC. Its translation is CASSVAVISYNEQFF.

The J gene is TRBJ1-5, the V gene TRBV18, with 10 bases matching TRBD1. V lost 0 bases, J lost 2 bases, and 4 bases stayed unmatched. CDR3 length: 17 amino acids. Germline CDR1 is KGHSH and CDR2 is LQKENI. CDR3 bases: TGTGCCAGCTCACCACCGGGGACAGGGGCCCGCAATCAGCCCCAGCATTTT. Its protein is CASSPPGTGARNQPQHF. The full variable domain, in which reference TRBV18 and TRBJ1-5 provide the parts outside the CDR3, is NAGVMQNPRHLVRRRGQEARLRCSPMKGHSHVYWYRQLPEEGLKFMVYLQKENIIDESGMPKERFSAEFPKEGPSILRIQQVVRGDSAAYFCASSPPGTGARNQPQHFGDGTRLSIL.

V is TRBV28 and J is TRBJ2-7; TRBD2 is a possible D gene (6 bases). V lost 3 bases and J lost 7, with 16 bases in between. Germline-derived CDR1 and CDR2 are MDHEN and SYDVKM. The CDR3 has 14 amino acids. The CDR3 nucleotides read TGTGCCAGCAGTTTCTTCGGCGGGACCCGGGAGCAGTACTTC. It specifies CASSFFGGTREQYF.

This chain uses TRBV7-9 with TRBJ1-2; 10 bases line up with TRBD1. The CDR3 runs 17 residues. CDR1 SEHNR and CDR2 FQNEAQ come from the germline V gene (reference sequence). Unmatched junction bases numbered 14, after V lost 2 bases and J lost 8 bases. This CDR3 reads CASSLLIRDRGRGGYTF. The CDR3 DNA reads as TGTGCCAGCAGCTTACTAATTCGGGACAGGGGAAGAGGGGGCTACACCTTC.

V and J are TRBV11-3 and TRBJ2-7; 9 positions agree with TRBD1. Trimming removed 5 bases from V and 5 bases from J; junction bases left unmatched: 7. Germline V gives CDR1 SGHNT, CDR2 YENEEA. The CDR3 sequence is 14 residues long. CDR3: CASSPAGQGNEQYF. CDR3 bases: TGTGCCAGCAGCCCAGCGGGACAGGGTAACGAGCAGTACTTC. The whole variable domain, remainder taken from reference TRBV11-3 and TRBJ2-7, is EAGVVQSPRYKIIEKKQPVAFWCNPISGHNTLYWYLQNLGQGPELLIRYENEEAVDDSQLPKDRFSAERLKGVDSTLKIQPAELGDSAVYLCASSPAGQGNEQYFGPGTRLTVT.

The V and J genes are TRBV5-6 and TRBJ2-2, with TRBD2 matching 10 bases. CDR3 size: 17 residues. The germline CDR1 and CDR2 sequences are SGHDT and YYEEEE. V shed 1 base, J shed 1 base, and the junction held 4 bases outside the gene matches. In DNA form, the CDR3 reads TGTGCCAGCAGCTTGAGTAGCGGGGGGATGAACACCGGGGAGCTGTTTTTT. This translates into CASSLSSGGMNTGELFF.

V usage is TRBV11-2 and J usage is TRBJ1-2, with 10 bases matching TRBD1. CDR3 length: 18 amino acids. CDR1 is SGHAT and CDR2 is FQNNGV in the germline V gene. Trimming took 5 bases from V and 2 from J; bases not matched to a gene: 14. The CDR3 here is CASSQTGGLRTLNYGYTF. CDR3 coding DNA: TGTGCCAGCAGCCAGACAGGGGGCCTACGAACGTTAAACTATGGCTACACCTTC.

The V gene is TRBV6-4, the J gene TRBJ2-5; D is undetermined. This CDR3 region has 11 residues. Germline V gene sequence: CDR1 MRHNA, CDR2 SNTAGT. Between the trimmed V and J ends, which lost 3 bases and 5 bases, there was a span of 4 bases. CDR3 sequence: CASSEEETQYF. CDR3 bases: TGTGCCAGCAGTGAGGAGGAGACCCAGTACTTC.

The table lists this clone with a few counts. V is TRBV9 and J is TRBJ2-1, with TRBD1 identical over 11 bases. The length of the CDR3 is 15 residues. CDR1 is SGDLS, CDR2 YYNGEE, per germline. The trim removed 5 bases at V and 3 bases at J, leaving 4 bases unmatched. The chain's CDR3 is CASRSGTGGYNEQFF. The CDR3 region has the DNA TGTGCCAGCAGGTCCGGGACAGGGGGCTACAATGAGCAGTTCTTC.

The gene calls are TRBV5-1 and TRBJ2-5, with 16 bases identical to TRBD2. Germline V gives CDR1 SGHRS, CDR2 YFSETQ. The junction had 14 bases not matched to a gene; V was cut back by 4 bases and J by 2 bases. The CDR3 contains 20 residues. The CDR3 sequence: CASSRRAHGTSGRGQETQYF. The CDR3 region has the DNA TGCGCCAGCAGCCGAAGAGCCCATGGGACTAGCGGGAGGGGACAAGAGACCCAGTACTTC.

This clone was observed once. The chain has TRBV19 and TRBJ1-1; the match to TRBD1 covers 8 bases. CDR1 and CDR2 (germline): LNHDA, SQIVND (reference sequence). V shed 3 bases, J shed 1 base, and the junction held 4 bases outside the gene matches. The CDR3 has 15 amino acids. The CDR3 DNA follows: TGTGCCAGTAGTATTCTCGGACAGGGGAACACTGAAGCTTTCTTT. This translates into CASSILGQGNTEAFF.

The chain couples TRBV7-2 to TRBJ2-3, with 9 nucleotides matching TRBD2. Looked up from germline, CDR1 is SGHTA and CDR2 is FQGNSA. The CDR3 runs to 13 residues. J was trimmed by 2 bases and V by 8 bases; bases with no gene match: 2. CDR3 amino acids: CASQRGVTDTQYF. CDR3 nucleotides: TGTGCCAGCCAGCGGGGGGTCACAGATACGCAGTATTTT.

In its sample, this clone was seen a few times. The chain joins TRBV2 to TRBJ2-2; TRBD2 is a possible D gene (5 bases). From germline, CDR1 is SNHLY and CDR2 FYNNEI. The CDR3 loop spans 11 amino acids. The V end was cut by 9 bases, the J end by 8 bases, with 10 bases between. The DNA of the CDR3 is TGTGCCAGTAATCGGAGGGGGGAGCTGTTTTTT. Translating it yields CASNRRGELFF.